These T cell receptor beta chains were read from a single sample in a study of cytomegalovirus exposure and HLA in healthy donors. Sequencing used immunoSEQ multiplex PCR; TCRdb keeps in-frame clones, though not all of them. The sample gives over 95,000 clones, around 76% of which show up once; roughly an eighth is in the top ten. The source material was PBMCs. The receptors here all came from a woman aged 40 to 49 in good health and CMV-seropositive. CDR3s include the opening cysteine and the closing phenylalanine or tryptophan. A D gene is named only where the DNA matches it firmly.

j_call | cdr3_length | d_call | v_call | cdr3_aa | cdr3_nt
TRBJ1-4 | 14 | . | TRBV5-1 | CASSFAGFNEKLFF | TGCGCCAGCAGCTTTGCAGGGTTCAATGAAAAACTGTTTTTT
TRBJ1-1 | 16 | TRBD1 | TRBV7-9 | CASSFSWTGERTEAFF | TGTGCCAGCAGCTTCTCATGGACAGGGGAGAGGACTGAAGCTTTCTTT
TRBJ2-3 | 15 | TRBD2 | TRBV7-9 | CASSLTGGSTDTQYF | TGTGCCAGCAGCTTAACGGGGGGGAGCACAGATACGCAGTATTTT
TRBJ2-5 | 16 | TRBD2 | TRBV5-4 | CASSSGLAGEGETQYF | TGTGCCAGCAGCTCCGGACTAGCGGGGGAAGGGGAGACCCAGTACTTC
TRBJ1-6 | 14 | TRBD1 | TRBV19 | CASSLRDRGYTLHF | TGTGCCAGTAGTCTTCGGGACAGGGGCTACACCCTCCACTTT
TRBJ2-7 | 14 | . | TRBV4-2 | CASSQEVANYEQYF | TGTGCCAGCAGCCAAGAGGTAGCCAACTACGAGCAGTACTTC
TRBJ1-2 | 14 | . | TRBV5-1 | CASSLPIQGSGYTF | TGCGCCAGCAGCTTGCCGATTCAGGGAAGTGGCTACACCTTC
TRBJ1-1 | 17 | TRBD1 | TRBV2 | CASSALRQGAMNTEAFF | TGTGCCAGCAGTGCTCTAAGACAGGGGGCTATGAACACTGAAGCTTTCTTT
TRBJ1-2 | 14 | . | TRBV5-1 | CASSPVAGVSGYTF | TGCGCCAGCAGCCCCGTGGCCGGGGTAAGTGGCTACACCTTC
TRBJ2-3 | 13 | TRBD1 | TRBV19 | CATKDRGTDTQYF | TGTGCCACCAAGGACAGGGGGACAGATACGCAGTATTTT
TRBJ1-5 | 15 | . | TRBV9 | CASSVTGRLNQPQHF | TGTGCCAGCAGCGTGACAGGAAGACTCAATCAGCCCCAGCATTTT
TRBJ1-3 | 15 | TRBD1 | TRBV9 | CASSVGDSQGNTIYF | TGTGCCAGCAGCGTAGGGGACAGTCAAGGAAACACCATATATTTT
TRBJ2-5 | 16 | . | TRBV6-1 | CASSERQAGTQETQYF | TGTGCCAGCAGTGAAAGGCAGGCGGGAACGCAAGAGACCCAGTACTTC
TRBJ2-2 | 13 | . | TRBV2 | CASRGLNTGELFF | TGTGCCAGCAGGGGGCTAAACACCGGGGAGCTGTTTTTT
TRBJ1-1 | 14 | . | TRBV18 | CASSPNGFGAEAFF | TGTGCCAGCTCACCAAACGGGTTCGGCGCTGAAGCTTTCTTT
TRBJ1-5 | 15 | . | TRBV11-2 | CASSFQGLSNQPQHF | TGTGCCAGCAGCTTCCAGGGTTTAAGCAATCAGCCCCAGCATTTT
TRBJ2-1 | 14 | TRBD2 | TRBV7-2 | CASSPVAGYNEQFF | TGTGCCAGCAGCCCCGTAGCGGGGTACAATGAGCAGTTCTTC